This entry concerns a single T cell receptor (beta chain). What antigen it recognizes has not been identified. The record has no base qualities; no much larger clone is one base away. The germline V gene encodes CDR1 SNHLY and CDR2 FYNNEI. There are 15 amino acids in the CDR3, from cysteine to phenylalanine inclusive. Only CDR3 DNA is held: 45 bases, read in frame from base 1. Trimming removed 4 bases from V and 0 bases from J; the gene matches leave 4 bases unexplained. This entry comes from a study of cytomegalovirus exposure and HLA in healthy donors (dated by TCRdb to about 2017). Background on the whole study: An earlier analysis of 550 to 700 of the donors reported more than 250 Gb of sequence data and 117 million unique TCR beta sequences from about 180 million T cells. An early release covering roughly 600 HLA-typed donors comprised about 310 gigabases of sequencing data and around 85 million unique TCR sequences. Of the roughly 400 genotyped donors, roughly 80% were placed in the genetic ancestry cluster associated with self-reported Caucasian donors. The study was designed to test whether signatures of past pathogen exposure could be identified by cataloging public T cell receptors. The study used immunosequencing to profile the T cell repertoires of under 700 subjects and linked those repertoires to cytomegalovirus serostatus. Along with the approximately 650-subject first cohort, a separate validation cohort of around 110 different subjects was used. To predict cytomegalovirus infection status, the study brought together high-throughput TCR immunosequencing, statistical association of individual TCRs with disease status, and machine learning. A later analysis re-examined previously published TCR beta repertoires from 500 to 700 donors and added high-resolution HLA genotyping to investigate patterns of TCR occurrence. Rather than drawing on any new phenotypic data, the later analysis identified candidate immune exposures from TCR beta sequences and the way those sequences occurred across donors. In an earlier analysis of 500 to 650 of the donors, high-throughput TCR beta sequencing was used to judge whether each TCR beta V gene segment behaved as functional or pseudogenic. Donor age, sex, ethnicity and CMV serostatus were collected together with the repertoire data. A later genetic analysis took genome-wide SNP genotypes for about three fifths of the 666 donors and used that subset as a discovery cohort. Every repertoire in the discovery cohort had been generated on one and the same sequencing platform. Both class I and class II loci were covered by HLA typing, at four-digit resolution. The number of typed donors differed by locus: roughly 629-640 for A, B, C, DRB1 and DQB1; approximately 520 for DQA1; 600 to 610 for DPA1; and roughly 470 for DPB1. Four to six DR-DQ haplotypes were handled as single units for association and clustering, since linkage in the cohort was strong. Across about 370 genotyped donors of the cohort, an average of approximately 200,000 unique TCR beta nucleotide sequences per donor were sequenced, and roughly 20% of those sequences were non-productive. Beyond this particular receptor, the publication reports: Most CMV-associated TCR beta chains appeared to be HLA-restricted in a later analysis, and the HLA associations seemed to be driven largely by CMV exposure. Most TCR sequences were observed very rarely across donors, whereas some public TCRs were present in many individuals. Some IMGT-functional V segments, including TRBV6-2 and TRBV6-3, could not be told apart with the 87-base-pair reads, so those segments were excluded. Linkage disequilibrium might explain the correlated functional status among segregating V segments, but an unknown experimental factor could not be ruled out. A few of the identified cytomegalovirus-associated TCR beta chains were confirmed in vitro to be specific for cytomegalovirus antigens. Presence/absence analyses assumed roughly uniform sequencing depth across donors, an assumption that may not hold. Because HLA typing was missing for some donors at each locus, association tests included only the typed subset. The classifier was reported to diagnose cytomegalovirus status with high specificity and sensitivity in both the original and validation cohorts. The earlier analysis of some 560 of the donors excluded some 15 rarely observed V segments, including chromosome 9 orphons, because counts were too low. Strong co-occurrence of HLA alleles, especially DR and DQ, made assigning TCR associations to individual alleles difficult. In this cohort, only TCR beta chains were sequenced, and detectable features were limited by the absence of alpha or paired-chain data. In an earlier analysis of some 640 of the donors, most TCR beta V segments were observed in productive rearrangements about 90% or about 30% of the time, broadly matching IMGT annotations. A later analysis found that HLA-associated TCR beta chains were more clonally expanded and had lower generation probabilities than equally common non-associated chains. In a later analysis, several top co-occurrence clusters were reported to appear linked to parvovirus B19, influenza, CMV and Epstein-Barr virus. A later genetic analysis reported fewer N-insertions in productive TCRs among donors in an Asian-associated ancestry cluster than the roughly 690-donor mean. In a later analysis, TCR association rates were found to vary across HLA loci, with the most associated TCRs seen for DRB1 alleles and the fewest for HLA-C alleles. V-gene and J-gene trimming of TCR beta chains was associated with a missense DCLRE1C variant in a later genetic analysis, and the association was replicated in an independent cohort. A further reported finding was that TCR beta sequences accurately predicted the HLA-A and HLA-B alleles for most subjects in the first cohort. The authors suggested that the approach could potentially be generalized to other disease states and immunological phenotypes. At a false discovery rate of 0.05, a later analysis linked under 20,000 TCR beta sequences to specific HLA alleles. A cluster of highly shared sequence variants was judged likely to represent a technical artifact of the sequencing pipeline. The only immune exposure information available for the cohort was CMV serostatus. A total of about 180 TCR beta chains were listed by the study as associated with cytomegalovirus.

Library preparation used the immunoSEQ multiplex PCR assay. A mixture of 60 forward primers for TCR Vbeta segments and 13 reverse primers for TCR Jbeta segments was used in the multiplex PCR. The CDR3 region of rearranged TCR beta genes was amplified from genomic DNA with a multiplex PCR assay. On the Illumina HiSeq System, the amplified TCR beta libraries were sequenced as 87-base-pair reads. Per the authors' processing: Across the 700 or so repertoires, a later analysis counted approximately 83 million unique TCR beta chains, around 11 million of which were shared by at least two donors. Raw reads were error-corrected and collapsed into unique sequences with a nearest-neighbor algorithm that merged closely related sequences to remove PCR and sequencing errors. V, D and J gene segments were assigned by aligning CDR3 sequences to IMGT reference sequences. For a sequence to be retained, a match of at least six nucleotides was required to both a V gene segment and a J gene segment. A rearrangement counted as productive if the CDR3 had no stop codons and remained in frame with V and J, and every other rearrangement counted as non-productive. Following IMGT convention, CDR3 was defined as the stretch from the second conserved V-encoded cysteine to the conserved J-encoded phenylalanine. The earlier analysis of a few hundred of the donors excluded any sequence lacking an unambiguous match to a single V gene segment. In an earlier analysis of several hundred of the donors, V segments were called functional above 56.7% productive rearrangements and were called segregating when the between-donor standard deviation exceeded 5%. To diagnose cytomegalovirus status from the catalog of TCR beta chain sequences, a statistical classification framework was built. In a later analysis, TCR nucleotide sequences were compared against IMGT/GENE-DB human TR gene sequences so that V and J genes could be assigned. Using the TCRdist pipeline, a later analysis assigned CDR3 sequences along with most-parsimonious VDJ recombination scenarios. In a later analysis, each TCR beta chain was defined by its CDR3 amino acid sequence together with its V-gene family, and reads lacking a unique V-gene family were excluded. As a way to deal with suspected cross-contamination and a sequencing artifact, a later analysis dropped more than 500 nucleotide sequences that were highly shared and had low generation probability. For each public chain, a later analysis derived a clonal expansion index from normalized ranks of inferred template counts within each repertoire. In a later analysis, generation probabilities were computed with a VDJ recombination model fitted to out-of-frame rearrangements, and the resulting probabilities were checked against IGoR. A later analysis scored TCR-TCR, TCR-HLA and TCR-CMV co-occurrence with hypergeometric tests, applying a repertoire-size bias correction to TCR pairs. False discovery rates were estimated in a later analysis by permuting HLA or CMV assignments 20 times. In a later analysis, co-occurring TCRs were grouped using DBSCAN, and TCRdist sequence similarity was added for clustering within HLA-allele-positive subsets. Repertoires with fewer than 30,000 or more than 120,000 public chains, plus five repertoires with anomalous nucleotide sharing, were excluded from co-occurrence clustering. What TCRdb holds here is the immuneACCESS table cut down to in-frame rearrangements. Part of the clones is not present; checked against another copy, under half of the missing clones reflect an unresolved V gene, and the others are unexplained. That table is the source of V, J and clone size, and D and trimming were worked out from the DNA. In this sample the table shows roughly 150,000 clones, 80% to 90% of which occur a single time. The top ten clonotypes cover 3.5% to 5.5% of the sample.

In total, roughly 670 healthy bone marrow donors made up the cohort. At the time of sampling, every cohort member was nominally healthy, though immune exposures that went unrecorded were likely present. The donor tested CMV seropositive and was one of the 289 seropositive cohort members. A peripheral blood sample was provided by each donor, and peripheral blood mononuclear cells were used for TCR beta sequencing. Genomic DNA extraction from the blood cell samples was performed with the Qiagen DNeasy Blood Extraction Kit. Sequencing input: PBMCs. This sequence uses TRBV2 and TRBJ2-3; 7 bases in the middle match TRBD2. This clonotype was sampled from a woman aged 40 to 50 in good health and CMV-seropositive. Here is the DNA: TGTGCCAGCAGTGCCTCTAGCGGAAGCACAGATACGCAGTATTTT. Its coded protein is CASSASSGSTDTQYF. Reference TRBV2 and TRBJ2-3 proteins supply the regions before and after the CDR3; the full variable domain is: EPEVTQTPSHQVTQMGQEVILRCVPISNHLYFYWYRQILGQKVEFLVSFYNNEISEKSEIFDDQFSVERPDGSNFTLKIRSTKLEDSAMYFCASSASSGSTDTQYFGPGTRLTVL.